The next 13 T cell receptor beta chains were all read from a single sample in a study of cytomegalovirus exposure and HLA in healthy donors. The primer mix had 60 Vbeta and 13 Jbeta primers. The data were produced by immunoSEQ multiplex PCR, yet TCRdb's version contains in-frame clones alone and is incomplete. The table lists more than 150,000 clones, around 77% of them singletons. Material for sequencing was PBMCs. These receptors all come from a woman aged 30 to 39 in good health and CMV-seronegative.

The chain carries TRBV7-2 and TRBJ2-1; 11 nucleotides match TRBD2. The CDR3 is 15 amino acids. V lost 2 bases to trimming and J lost 8 bases; unmatched junction nucleotides: 5. Germline lookup yields CDR1 SGHTA and CDR2 FQGNSA. CDR3 sequence: CASSLSTSGGYEQFF. CDR3 coding DNA: TGTGCCAGCAGCTTATCTACTAGCGGGGGATATGAGCAGTTCTTC.

The V gene is TRBV7-8, the J gene TRBJ2-5, with 7 bases fitting TRBD1. Germline-derived CDR1 and CDR2 are SGHVS and FQNEAQ. The CDR3 length is 14 residues. J gave up 2 bases and V 3 bases, and 3 bases lay outside the gene matches. The CDR3 sequence is CASSFGTVQETQYF. The CDR3 DNA follows: TGTGCCAGCAGCTTCGGGACAGTTCAAGAGACCCAGTACTTC.

V usage is TRBV6-1 and J usage is TRBJ2-1, with TRBD2 identical over 8 bases. Germline V CDR1 and CDR2: MNHNS, SASEGT. The ends lost 1 base at V and 9 bases at J; junction bases unmatched: 2. The CDR3 is 13 residues long. The CDR3 coding sequence is TGTGCCAGCAGTGAAGACGGGGGGGCTGAGCAGTTCTTC. This codes for CASSEDGGAEQFF.

V is TRBV11-3 and J is TRBJ2-5, with a weak D call TRBD2 (6 bases). The closer fit of TRBJ2-7 to the DNA end suggests the J call may be wrong. The CDR3 covers 16 residues. Germline V CDR1 and CDR2: SGHNT, YENEEA. The CDR3 DNA is TGTGCCAGCAGCTCCCCCGGGACTCCCGGAGCCGGCGAGCAGTACTTC. Encoded protein: CASSSPGTPGAGEQYF.

The chain joins TRBV25-1 to TRBJ1-1, with TRBD1 as a possible D gene (6 bases). Trimming took 4 bases from V and 4 from J, leaving 19 bases between them. CDR3 length: 16 amino acids. Germline V lookup: CDR1 MGHDK, CDR2 SYGVNS. Here the CDR3 DNA reads TGTGCCAGCAGTGTCGCTGGCAGGGGAGCCGTCACTGAAGCTTTCTTT. It is translated as CASSVAGRGAVTEAFF.

The chain recombines TRBV30 with TRBJ1-3; the D gene is possibly TRBD1 (5 bases). This CDR3 is 13 amino acids long. The V end lost 1 base, the J end lost 1 base, and 5 bases lay between the germline ends. Germline assignment: CDR1 GTSNPN and CDR2 SVGIG (reference sequence). CDR3: CAWSGQSGNTIYF. Written as DNA, the CDR3 is TGTGCCTGGAGTGGACAGTCTGGAAACACCATATATTTT.

The chain is built from TRBV6-5 and TRBJ1-2; tentatively, D is TRBD1 (6 bases). Germline V gives CDR1 MNHEY, CDR2 SVGAGI. Trimming stripped 3 bases from V and 5 bases from J, with 13 bases between. CDR3 length equals 14 residues. The CDR3 bases are TGTGCCAGCAGTTATAGAACGACAGGTTATGGCTACACCTTC. Translation gives CASSYRTTGYGYTF.

This clone was seen a few times. The chain is built from TRBV7-9 and TRBJ2-5, with a weak D call TRBD2 (5 bases). From germline, CDR1 is SEHNR and CDR2 FQNEAQ (reference sequence). The length of the CDR3 is 14 residues. V lost 1 base to trimming and J lost 5 bases, with 11 bases between them. The CDR3 is CASSLVRGEETQYF. The CDR3 bases are TGTGCCAGCAGCTTAGTTCGGGGAGAGGAGACCCAGTACTTC.

This chain joins TRBV9 and TRBJ1-1, with a weak D call TRBD1 (5 bases). The CDR3 contains 13 residues. CDR1 is SGDLS, CDR2 YYNGEE, per germline. Trimming cost V 5 bases and J 6 bases, with 14 bases left between them. CDR3 loop: CASRSDRVAEAFF. CDR3 in DNA: TGTGCCAGCAGATCAGACAGAGTGGCTGAAGCTTTCTTT.

About this clone: At one end the junction does not follow the germline gene, possibly because of a read error. The genes are TRBV7-7 and TRBJ1-1; the D is unclear. The germline V gene has CDR1 SSHAT and CDR2 FNYEAQ (reference sequence). The CDR3 runs to 13 residues. The CDR3 DNA is TGTGCTAGCAGCCTCCGGGAGGACACTGAAGCTTTCTTT. This gives the protein CASSLREDTEAFF.

This chain joins TRBV5-1 and TRBJ1-6; a possible D gene is TRBD1 (6 bases). Trimming removed 2 bases from V and 7 bases from J, with 16 bases in between. From germline, CDR1 is SGHRS and CDR2 YFSETQ. CDR3 length: 16 residues. The CDR3 sequence is CASSFAAGTPNSPLHF. As DNA, the CDR3 is TGCGCCAGCAGCTTTGCGGCCGGGACACCCAATTCACCCCTCCACTTT.

This clone was seen a handful of times. The sample contains more than one DNA sequence encoding this CDR3. In nucleotides, the CDR3 is TGTGCCAGCAGCTTAGGCAGGAACAATGAGCAGTTCTTC. It codes for CASSLGRNNEQFF. The chain employs TRBV7-2 and TRBJ2-1; D ambiguous. V lost 1 base and J lost 5, with 6 bases in between. CDR3 length: 13 amino acids. Per the germline V gene, CDR1 is SGHTA and CDR2 is FQGNSA.

The chain carries TRBV7-8 and TRBJ1-1, with 7 nucleotides matching TRBD1. Germline V gene lookup returns CDR1 SGHVS and CDR2 FQNEAQ. The CDR3 totals 15 residues. Losses at the gene ends were 5 bases for V and 6 bases for J; bases not matched to a gene: 12. Here the CDR3 reads CASSIRRGRTPEAFF. CDR3 DNA: TGTGCCAGCAGCATAAGGAGGGGGCGAACTCCTGAAGCTTTCTTT.